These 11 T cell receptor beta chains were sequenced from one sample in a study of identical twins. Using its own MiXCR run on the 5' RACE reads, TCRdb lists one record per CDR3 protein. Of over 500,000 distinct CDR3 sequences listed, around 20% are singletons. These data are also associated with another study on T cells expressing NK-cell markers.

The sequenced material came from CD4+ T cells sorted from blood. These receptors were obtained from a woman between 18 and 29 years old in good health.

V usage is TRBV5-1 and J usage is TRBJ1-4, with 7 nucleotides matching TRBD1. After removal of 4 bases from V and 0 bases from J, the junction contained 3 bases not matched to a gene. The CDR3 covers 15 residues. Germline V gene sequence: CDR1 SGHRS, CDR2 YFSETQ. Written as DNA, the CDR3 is TGCGCCAGCAGCGACGGGACAGCAACTAATGAAAAACTGTTTTTT. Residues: CASSDGTATNEKLFF.

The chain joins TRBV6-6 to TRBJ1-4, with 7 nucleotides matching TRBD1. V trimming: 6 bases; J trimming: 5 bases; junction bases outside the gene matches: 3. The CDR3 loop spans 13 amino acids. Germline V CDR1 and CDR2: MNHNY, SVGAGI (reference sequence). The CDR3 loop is CASRDRRNEKLFF. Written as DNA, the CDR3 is TGTGCCAGCAGGGACAGGAGAAATGAAAAACTGTTTTTT.

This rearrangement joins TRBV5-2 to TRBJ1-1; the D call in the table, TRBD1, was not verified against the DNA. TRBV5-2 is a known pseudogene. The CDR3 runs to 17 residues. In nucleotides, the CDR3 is TGTGCCATCGGCCCTGGACAGCTCAGACCGATGAACACTGAAGCTTTCTTT. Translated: CAIGPGQLRPMNTEAFF.

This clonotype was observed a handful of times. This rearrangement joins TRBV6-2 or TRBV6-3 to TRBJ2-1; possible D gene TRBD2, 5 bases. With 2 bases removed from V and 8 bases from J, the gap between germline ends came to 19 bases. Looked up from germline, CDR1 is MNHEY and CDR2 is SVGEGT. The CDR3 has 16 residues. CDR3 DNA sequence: TGTGCCAGCAGTTACCACGATCGGAGCTCGCGGGATGAGCAGTTCTTC. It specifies CASSYHDRSSRDEQFF.

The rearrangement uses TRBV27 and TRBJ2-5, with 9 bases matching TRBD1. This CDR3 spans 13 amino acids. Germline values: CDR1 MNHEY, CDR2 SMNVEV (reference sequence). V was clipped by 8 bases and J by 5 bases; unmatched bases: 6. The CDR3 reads CASGQGRVETQYF. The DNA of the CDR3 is TGTGCCAGCGGACAGGGGCGAGTTGAGACCCAGTACTTC.

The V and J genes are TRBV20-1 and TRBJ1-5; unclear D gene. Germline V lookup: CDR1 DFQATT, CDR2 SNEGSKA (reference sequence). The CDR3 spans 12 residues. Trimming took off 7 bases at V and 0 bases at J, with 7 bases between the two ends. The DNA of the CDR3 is TGCAGTGGAGGGTATAGCAATCAGCCCCAGCATTTT. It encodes CSGGYSNQPQHF.

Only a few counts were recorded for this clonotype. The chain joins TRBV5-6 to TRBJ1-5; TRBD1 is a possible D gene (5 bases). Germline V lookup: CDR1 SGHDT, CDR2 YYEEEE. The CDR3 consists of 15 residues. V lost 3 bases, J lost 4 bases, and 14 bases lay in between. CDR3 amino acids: CASSSNPTENQPQHF. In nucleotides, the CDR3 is TGTGCCAGCAGCTCGAATCCGACAGAGAATCAGCCCCAGCATTTT.

The CDR3 region has the DNA TGTGCCAGCAGCGTAGCGGCTAGCGGGAGGGGGGGATACAATGAGCAGTTCTTC. It yields the protein CASSVAASGRGGYNEQFF. The V and J genes are TRBV9 and TRBJ2-1; 12 bases are shared with TRBD2. Trimming took 0 bases from V and 4 from J; bases not matched to a gene: 8. The CDR3 covers 18 residues. Germline V gene sequence: CDR1 SGDLS, CDR2 YYNGEE.

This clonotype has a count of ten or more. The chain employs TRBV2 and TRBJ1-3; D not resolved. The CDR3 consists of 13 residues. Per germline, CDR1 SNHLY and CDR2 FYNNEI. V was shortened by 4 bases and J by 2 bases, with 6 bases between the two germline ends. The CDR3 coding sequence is TGTGCCAGCAGTGGCAGCCCTGGAAACACCATATATTTT. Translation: CASSGSPGNTIYF.

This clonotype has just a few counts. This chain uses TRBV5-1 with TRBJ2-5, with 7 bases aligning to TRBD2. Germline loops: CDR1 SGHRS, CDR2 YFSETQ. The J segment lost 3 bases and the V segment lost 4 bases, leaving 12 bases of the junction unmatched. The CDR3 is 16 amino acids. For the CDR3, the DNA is TGCGCCAGCAGCCCGACTCCGGGGGGACCAAAAGAGACCCAGTACTTC. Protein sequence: CASSPTPGGPKETQYF.

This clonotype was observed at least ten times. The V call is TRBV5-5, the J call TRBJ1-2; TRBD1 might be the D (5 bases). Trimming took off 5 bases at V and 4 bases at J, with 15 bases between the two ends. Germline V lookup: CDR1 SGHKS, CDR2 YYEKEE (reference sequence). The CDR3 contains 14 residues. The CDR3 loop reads CASSRMGGGYGYTF. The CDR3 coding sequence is TGTGCCAGCAGTCGGATGGGGGGTGGCTATGGCTACACCTTC.